The 15 T cell receptor beta chains presented below share a single source sample, sequenced in a study of low-dose radiotherapy and immunotherapy resistance in tumors. First-strand cDNA used TRAV- and TRBV-specific primers, covering alpha and beta chains. Using a constant-region primer together with a V-primer adapter, TCRs were subjected to around 22 PCR cycles of amplification. TCRdb re-analysed the reads in MiXCR, keeping a single row per CDR3 protein. The sample has 8,500 to 14,000 distinct CDR3 sequences; around three fifths are singletons. The receptors were sampled from a human donor with advanced metastatic prostate, ovarian, gallbladder or colorectal cancer (not recorded which). This table probably holds off-target reads from a library built for another chain.

The rearrangement uses TRBV7-2 and TRBJ1-2, with a weak D call TRBD1 (6 bases). The V gene's germline CDR1 is SGHTA and CDR2 FQGNSA. The V end lost 4 bases, the J end lost 5 bases, and 14 bases lay between the germline ends. The CDR3 is made up of 14 amino acids. CDR3 sequence (DNA): TGTGCCAGCAGCTCGCGGACAGCACCTTATGGCTACACCTTC. It is translated as CASSSRTAPYGYTF.

This clonotype was seen a few times. This rearrangement joins TRBV5-4 to TRBJ2-7; a possible D gene is TRBD1 (7 bases). Trimming shortened V by 4 bases and J by 3 bases, and 20 bases separated the two germline ends. Germline loops: CDR1 SGHNT, CDR2 YYREEE (reference sequence). There are 16 residues in the CDR3. The DNA for the CDR3 is TGTGCCAGCAGCCCCGGAGGGGGACAGACTATCTACGAGCAGTACTTC. The encoded protein is CASSPGGGQTIYEQYF.

This clonotype was seen a single time. The chain has TRBV5-1 and TRBJ2-1; D is undetermined. The CDR3 totals 12 residues. CDR1 is SGHRS and CDR2 is YFSETQ in the germline V gene. Trimming cost V 2 bases and J 5 bases, with 5 bases left between them. CDR3: CASSFPNNEQFF. CDR3 bases: TGCGCCAGCAGCTTCCCTAACAATGAGCAGTTCTTC.

CDR3 DNA sequence: TGTGCCAGCAGCTTAATGGACAGGGATAGCTACACCTTC. Its protein is CASSLMDRDSYTF. The V gene is TRBV7-2, the J gene TRBJ1-2, with 8 bases fitting TRBD1. Per the germline V gene, CDR1 is SGHTA and CDR2 is FQGNSA. The CDR3 is 13 amino acids. V lost 2 bases to trimming and J lost 9 bases; unmatched junction nucleotides: 5.

This clonotype occurred a few times. The gene calls are TRBV2 and TRBJ2-2; D remains unclear. The CDR3 extends over 15 amino acids. CDR1 and CDR2 (germline): SNHLY, FYNNEI. V lost 4 bases and J lost 2, with 11 bases in between. Here the CDR3 reads CASSGAARNTGELFF. CDR3 coding DNA: TGTGCCAGCAGTGGGGCCGCTAGAAACACCGGGGAGCTGTTTTTT.

The rearrangement links TRBV18 to TRBJ1-5, with TRBD1 as a possible D gene (5 bases). Trimming removed 0 bases from V and 7 bases from J, with 19 bases in between. This CDR3 has 17 amino acids. The germline V gene has CDR1 KGHSH and CDR2 LQKENI. The CDR3 sequence: CASSPPIGGAEGQPQHF. CDR3 nucleotides: TGTGCCAGCTCACCACCGATAGGAGGGGCTGAGGGCCAGCCCCAGCATTTT.

This clonotype was detected a few times. V is TRBV6-2 or TRBV6-3 and J is TRBJ2-1; 7 nucleotides align to TRBD2. The CDR3 covers 15 residues. Germline V lookup: CDR1 MNHEY, CDR2 SVGEGT. The J segment lost 12 bases and the V segment lost 5 bases, leaving 16 bases of the junction unmatched. CDR3 region: CASSEWGLERGGQFF. DNA of the CDR3: TGTGCCAGCAGTGAATGGGGGTTAGAGCGGGGAGGGCAGTTCTTC.

This clonotype showed up just a few times. The chain combines TRBV19 with TRBJ1-6; D might be TRBD1 (6 bases). Trimming pared 7 bases from V and 1 base from J, leaving 14 bases between. CDR1 and CDR2 from the germline V gene are LNHDA and SQIVND (reference sequence). This CDR3 comprises 16 residues. CDR3 region: CASTPDRLSYNSPLHF. The CDR3 region has the DNA TGTGCCAGTACTCCTGACAGGTTGTCCTATAATTCACCCCTCCACTTT.

V gene TRBV11-2 combines with J gene TRBJ2-1; 10 nucleotides match TRBD1. The CDR3 has 15 amino acids. Germline assignment: CDR1 SGHAT and CDR2 FQNNGV. The J segment lost 7 bases and the V segment lost 8 bases, leaving 11 bases of the junction unmatched. The CDR3 DNA reads as TGTGCCAGCTCGAAGAGCGGGACAGGGGATAATGAGCAGTTCTTC. It yields the protein CASSKSGTGDNEQFF.

This rearrangement joins TRBV6-2 or TRBV6-3 to TRBJ2-3, with TRBD2 identical over 9 bases. This CDR3 spans 14 amino acids. J gave up 3 bases and V 2 bases, and 0 bases lay outside the gene matches. Germline loops: CDR1 MNHEY, CDR2 SVGEGT. CDR3 region: CASSYSGRTDTQYF. CDR3 DNA: TGTGCCAGCAGTTACAGCGGGAGGACAGATACGCAGTATTTT.

J is TRBJ2-1 and V is TRBV24-1; D is unclear. The CDR3 runs to 11 residues. Germline V gives CDR1 KGHDR, CDR2 SFDVKD. V was clipped by 7 bases and J by 8 bases, with 8 bases between them. CDR3 protein: CATSVFDEQFF. The CDR3 nucleotides are TGTGCCACCAGCGTTTTCGATGAGCAGTTCTTC.

The V and J genes are TRBV6-2 or TRBV6-3 and TRBJ2-1; 9 nucleotides match TRBD2. Germline trimming cut 6 bases from V and 3 bases from J; bases unmatched to any gene: 3. The CDR3 extends over 14 amino acids. Per germline, CDR1 MNHEY and CDR2 SVGEGT. CDR3 region: CASRVLAGYNEQFF. The CDR3 coding sequence is TGTGCCAGCAGGGTACTAGCGGGCTACAATGAGCAGTTCTTC.

The CDR3 loop is CASSGQGLGYTF. CDR3 sequence (DNA): TGTGCCAGCAGTGGACAGGGTCTTGGCTACACCTTC. This chain joins TRBV12-3 or TRBV12-4 and TRBJ1-2; 8 bases fit TRBD1. Trimming removed 5 bases from V and 7 bases from J; junction bases left unmatched: 3. The CDR3 extends over 12 amino acids.

The chain recombines TRBV11-3 with TRBJ2-3; tentatively, D is TRBD1 (6 bases). Germline V gene data show CDR1 as SGHNT and CDR2 as YENEEA. V was trimmed by 1 base and J by 3 bases, leaving 11 bases between them. The CDR3 is 15 residues long. CDR3 coding DNA: TGTGCCAGCAGCTTAGGTCAGGGGCCTACAGATACGCAGTATTTT. Translation: CASSLGQGPTDTQYF.

The rearrangement uses TRBV5-8 and TRBJ1-2; possibly TRBD1 for D (6 bases). CDR3 size: 13 residues. The germline V gene has CDR1 SGHTS and CDR2 YDEGEE. The V and J ends lost 0 bases and 3 bases respectively, with 6 bases between them. The CDR3 spells CASSLDRDYGYTF. DNA for the CDR3: TGTGCCAGCAGCTTGGACAGGGACTATGGCTACACCTTC. Supplemented by reference TRBV5-8 and TRBJ1-2, the full variable domain reads EAGVTQSPTHLIKTRGQQATLRCSPISGHTSVYWYQQALGLGLQFLLWYDEGEERNRGNFPPRFSGRQFPNYSSELNVNALELEDSALYLCASSLDRDYGYTFGSGTRLTVV.